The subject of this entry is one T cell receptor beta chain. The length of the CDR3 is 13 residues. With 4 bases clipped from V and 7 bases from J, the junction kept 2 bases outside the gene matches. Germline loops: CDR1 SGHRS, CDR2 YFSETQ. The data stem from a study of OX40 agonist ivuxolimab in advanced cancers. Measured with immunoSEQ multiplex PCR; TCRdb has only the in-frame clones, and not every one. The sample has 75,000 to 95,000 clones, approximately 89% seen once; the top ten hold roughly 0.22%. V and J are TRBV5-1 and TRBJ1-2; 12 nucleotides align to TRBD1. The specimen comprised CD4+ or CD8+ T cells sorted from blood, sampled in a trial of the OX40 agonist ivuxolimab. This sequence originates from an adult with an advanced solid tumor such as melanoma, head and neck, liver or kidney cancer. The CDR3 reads CASSPGQGAGYTF. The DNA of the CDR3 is TGCGCCAGCAGCCCGGGACAGGGGGCTGGCTACACCTTC.